This T cell receptor beta chain is from a study of blood T cell repertoires in COVID-19. Whole-study context: Italy, Spain and the United States were the sources of the convalescent and acute COVID-19 samples. T cells, B-cell-depleted T cells, or PBMCs provided the cDNA or gDNA that served as material.

V lost 0 bases and J lost 1, with 7 bases in between. Germline assignment: CDR1 SGHRS and CDR2 YFSETQ. This CDR3 is built from 15 residues. The table lists this clone with a count of one. Methods used by the authors: Reference gene primers were amplified, and this amplification served to estimate nucleated cell counts. Clones were read by immunoSEQ multiplex PCR, and TCRdb kept only the in-frame ones, dropping some. The D gene and trimming were derived from the DNA, and the V and J assignments and clone size from that table. This sample has 650,000 to 800,000 clones, with 85% to 90% found just once. This sequence joins TRBV5-1 and TRBJ2-2; tentatively, D is TRBD1 (5 bases). The clonotype was recovered from a young woman with acute or convalescent COVID-19. The sample comprised peripheral blood. CDR3 region: CASSLDRGNTGELFF. The DNA for the CDR3 is TGCGCCAGCAGCTTGGATAGGGGGAACACCGGGGAGCTGTTTTTT.